Below are 26 T cell receptor beta chains sequenced from a single sample in a study of OX40 agonist ivuxolimab in advanced cancers. The data were produced by immunoSEQ multiplex PCR, yet TCRdb's version contains in-frame clones alone and is incomplete. The profile covers about 96,000 clones, with roughly four fifths appearing a single time and roughly 6% taken by the ten largest. Sequenced here: CD4+ or CD8+ T cells sorted from blood, sampled in a trial of the OX40 agonist ivuxolimab. Every receptor here comes from an adult with an advanced solid tumor such as melanoma, head and neck, liver or kidney cancer.

In its sample, this clone was seen once. V gene TRBV7-2 combines with J gene TRBJ1-1, with a weak D call TRBD1 (5 bases). The CDR3 length is 18 residues. Germline V gene sequence: CDR1 SGHTA, CDR2 FQGNSA. V gave up 5 bases and J gave up 0 bases, with 22 bases separating them. Written as DNA, the CDR3 is TGTGCCAGCAGCAGCAAGGCGGCGGGGACCAGGATGAACACTGAAGCTTTCTTT. It yields the protein CASSSKAAGTRMNTEAFF.

The CDR3 sequence is CASMRRENTEAFF. The DNA for the CDR3 is TGTGCCAGTATGAGACGGGAGAACACTGAAGCTTTCTTT. The V call is TRBV19, the J call TRBJ1-1; D remains ambiguous. Trimming cost V 7 bases and J 1 base, with 10 bases left between them. The CDR3 extends over 13 amino acids. CDR1 LNHDA and CDR2 SQIVND come from the germline V gene (reference sequence). Filled out from reference TRBV19 and TRBJ1-1, the complete variable domain reads DGGITQSPKYLFRKEGQNVTLSCEQNLNHDAMYWYRQDPGQGLRLIYYSQIVNDFQKGDIAEGYSVSREKKESFPLTVTSAQKNPTAFYLCASMRRENTEAFFGQGTRLTVV.

The chain carries TRBV6-5 and TRBJ1-2, with no clear D. This CDR3 spans 14 amino acids. V shed 8 bases and J shed 8 bases, with 21 bases lying between them. The germline CDR1 and CDR2 sequences are MNHEY and SVGAGI. The CDR3 here is CASGLNGSPGGYTF. Written as DNA, the CDR3 is TGTGCCAGCGGGCTGAACGGGAGCCCGGGGGGCTACACCTTC.

The chain couples TRBV30 to TRBJ1-4; 10 nucleotides line up with TRBD1. CDR1 and CDR2 (germline): GTSNPN, SVGIG (reference sequence). J was trimmed by 7 bases and V by 4 bases; bases with no gene match: 6. The CDR3 extends over 14 amino acids. CDR3 sequence reads: CAWTRDRGGEKLFF. CDR3 nucleotide sequence: TGTGCCTGGACCCGGGACAGGGGCGGTGAAAAACTGTTTTTT. Together with reference TRBV30 and TRBJ1-4, the CDR3 gives the full variable domain: SQTIHQWPATLVQPVGSPLSLECTVEGTSNPNLYWYRQAAGRGLQLLFYSVGIGQISSEVPQNLSASRPQDRQFILSSKKLLLSDSGFYLCAWTRDRGGEKLFFGSGTQLSVL.

V and J are TRBV10-3 and TRBJ1-1; TRBD1 agrees at 8 bases. J was trimmed by 4 bases and V by 6 bases; bases with no gene match: 10. The CDR3 length is 15 residues. Per germline, CDR1 ENHRY and CDR2 SYGVKD. CDR3 protein: CAIRPGQGGFTEAFF. The CDR3 DNA reads as TGTGCCATCAGGCCTGGACAGGGAGGGTTCACTGAAGCTTTCTTT.

The rearrangement links TRBV4-2 to TRBJ2-1; 11 bases align to TRBD2. Germline V gives CDR1 LGHNA, CDR2 YNFKEQ. J gave up 8 bases and V 2 bases, and 11 bases lay outside the gene matches. The CDR3 runs 17 residues. CDR3 bases: TGTGCCAGCAGCCAAAATCGACCGGGACTAGCGGTCGATGAGCAGTTCTTC. Amino acids: CASSQNRPGLAVDEQFF.

V is TRBV5-6 and J is TRBJ2-7, with TRBD2 matching over 8 bases. There are 15 residues in the CDR3. CDR1 is SGHDT and CDR2 is YYEEEE in the germline V gene. J gave up 2 bases and V 3 bases, and 7 bases lay outside the gene matches. For the CDR3, the DNA is TGTGCCAGCAGCTGGTGGCTAGCGGGCGCCTACGAGCAGTACTTC. This encodes CASSWWLAGAYEQYF.

This clone was seen a single time. The rearrangement joins TRBV6-5 to TRBJ1-5, with a possible D match to TRBD1 (5 bases). V was trimmed by 0 bases and J by 6 bases, leaving 9 bases between them. In germline, CDR1 is MNHEY, CDR2 SVGAGI. CDR3 length: 14 amino acids. CDR3 DNA sequence: TGTGCCAGCAGTTACTCTGGTGGGGGTCAGCCCCAGCATTTT. Its protein product is CASSYSGGGQPQHF.

In its sample, this clone was seen a few times. The chain has TRBV5-6 and TRBJ2-5; TRBD1 matches 8 bases. The V gene end was trimmed by 4 bases and the J gene end by 6 bases; junction bases not matched to a gene: 11. The length of the CDR3 is 15 residues. Germline V gene lookup returns CDR1 SGHDT and CDR2 YYEEEE. The CDR3 DNA reads TGTGCCAGCAGCCTTGGACAGGGACAATCGCAGACCCAGTACTTC. Protein product: CASSLGQGQSQTQYF.

The genes are TRBV4-3 and TRBJ2-6; D is tentatively TRBD1 or TRBD2 (6 bases each). V lost 4 bases and J lost 1, with 14 bases in between. The CDR3 length is 17 residues. The germline CDR1 and CDR2 sequences are LGHNA and YSLEER. CDR3 sequence: CASSPNPGASGANVLTF. Written as DNA, the CDR3 is TGCGCCAGCAGCCCCAACCCGGGGGCGTCTGGGGCCAACGTCCTGACTTTC.

The rearrangement joins TRBV5-1 to TRBJ1-2, with D possibly matching TRBD1 (6 bases). The CDR3 runs 14 residues. Germline lookup yields CDR1 SGHRS and CDR2 YFSETQ. Trimming stripped 6 bases from V and 0 bases from J, with 12 bases between. CDR3 in DNA: TGCGCCAGCACCCTGGACAGTTCTAACTATGGCTACACCTTC. Translating gives CASTLDSSNYGYTF.

This chain links TRBV11-1 with TRBJ2-7; D not certain. The germline CDR1 and CDR2 sequences are SGHAT and FQDESV (reference sequence). V was shortened by 7 bases and J by 3 bases, with 7 bases between the two germline ends. CDR3 length equals 11 residues. Here the CDR3 reads CASKKGYEQYF. CDR3 sequence (DNA): TGTGCCAGCAAGAAGGGCTACGAGCAGTACTTC. Combining the CDR3 with reference TRBV11-1 and TRBJ2-7 gives the whole variable domain EAEVAQSPRYKITEKSQAVAFWCDPISGHATLYWYRQILGQGPELLVQFQDESVVDDSQLPKDRFSAERLKGVDSTLKIQPAELGDSAMYLCASKKGYEQYFGPGTRLTVT.

The chain combines TRBV18 with TRBJ1-1, with D unclear. The germline V gene encodes CDR1 KGHSH and CDR2 LQKENI. V shed 3 bases and J shed 8 bases, with 13 bases lying between them. The CDR3 covers 13 residues. The CDR3 spells CASSPSRVAEAFF. CDR3 bases: TGTGCCAGCTCACCCTCGCGCGTGGCGGAAGCTTTCTTT.

The chain employs TRBV30 and TRBJ1-6; tentative D call: TRBD1 (5 bases). This CDR3 has 13 amino acids. Germline values: CDR1 GTSNPN, CDR2 SVGIG (reference sequence). V was cut by 3 bases and J by 3 bases, with 6 bases left in between. CDR3 nucleotides: TGTGCCTGGAGGGGGCTCTATAATTCACCCCTCCACTTT. Translated: CAWRGLYNSPLHF.

The rearrangement joins TRBV18 to TRBJ2-3; 8 bases map to TRBD1. J lost 2 bases, V lost 6 bases, and 4 bases had no gene match. This CDR3 is built from 14 residues. Germline values: CDR1 KGHSH, CDR2 LQKENI. The CDR3 spells CASSRGQATDTQYF. The CDR3 DNA is TGTGCCAGCTCCCGGGGACAGGCCACAGATACGCAGTATTTT.

The J gene is TRBJ2-1, the V gene TRBV7-9, with 7 bases matching TRBD1. CDR1 is SEHNR, CDR2 FQNEAQ, per germline (reference sequence). The CDR3 has 14 amino acids. V gave up 5 bases and J gave up 6 bases; unmatched junction bases: 7. This CDR3 reads CASSPTGTGNEQFF. CDR3 nucleotides: TGTGCCAGCAGCCCGACAGGGACCGGCAATGAGCAGTTCTTC.

The chain combines TRBV9 with TRBJ2-2; 11 nucleotides match TRBD1. Per germline, CDR1 SGDLS and CDR2 YYNGEE. The CDR3 extends over 17 amino acids. The trim removed 3 bases at V and 1 base at J, leaving 5 bases unmatched. DNA of the CDR3: TGTGCCAGCAGCGACCCGGGACAGGGGGGGAACACCGGGGAGCTGTTTTTT. Translating it yields CASSDPGQGGNTGELFF.

The chain has TRBV11-2 and TRBJ1-4; tentative D call: TRBD1 (6 bases). The CDR3 has 14 residues. Germline CDR1 reads SGHAT; CDR2 reads FQNNGV. V shed 5 bases and J shed 5 bases, with 12 bases lying between them. This chain's CDR3 is CASSPTGPNEKLFF. The CDR3 DNA sequence: TGTGCCAGCAGCCCAACAGGGCCCAATGAAAAACTGTTTTTT.

This chain uses TRBV7-9 with TRBJ2-3; 7 positions agree with TRBD2. The V gene's germline CDR1 is SEHNR and CDR2 FQNEAQ (reference sequence). Trimming removed 5 bases from V and 3 bases from J; junction bases left unmatched: 11. The CDR3 spans 16 residues. The CDR3 coding sequence is TGTGCCAGCAGCGATTCGACCTTGGGGGGGACAGATACGCAGTATTTT. This codes for CASSDSTLGGTDTQYF.

The V call is TRBV10-1, the J call TRBJ2-3; D could derive from TRBD1 or TRBD2 (5 bases each). V lost 6 bases and J lost 10, with 17 bases in between. The CDR3 sequence is 13 residues long. Germline V gene sequence: CDR1 WNHNN, CDR2 SYGVQD (reference sequence). The CDR3 here is CASSPQYQGAQYF. CDR3 sequence (DNA): TGCGCCAGCAGCCCACAATACCAGGGAGCGCAGTATTTT.

This clone has only one observation. The V and J genes are TRBV19 and TRBJ2-3; D is unresolved. V was cut by 6 bases and J by 0 bases, with 10 bases left in between. CDR1 is LNHDA and CDR2 is SQIVND in the germline V gene (reference sequence). This CDR3 contains 14 residues. Here the CDR3 reads CASSDLPSTDTQYF. DNA of the CDR3: TGTGCCAGTAGCGACCTGCCTAGCACAGATACGCAGTATTTT. Based on the CDR3 plus reference TRBV19 and TRBJ2-3, the full variable domain is DGGITQSPKYLFRKEGQNVTLSCEQNLNHDAMYWYRQDPGQGLRLIYYSQIVNDFQKGDIAEGYSVSREKKESFPLTVTSAQKNPTAFYLCASSDLPSTDTQYFGPGTRLTVL.

This clone showed up just a few times. In the same sample, other DNA sequences code for this CDR3. The chain links TRBV7-2 to TRBJ2-3; perhaps D is TRBD1 or TRBD2 (5 bases each). The CDR3 consists of 14 residues. Germline values: CDR1 SGHTA, CDR2 FQGNSA. V was clipped by 1 base and J by 2 bases, with 7 bases between them. The CDR3 DNA reads TGTGCCAGCAGCTTAGTCGGGACCACAGATACGCAGTATTTT. Translation: CASSLVGTTDTQYF.

The rearrangement uses TRBV7-8 and TRBJ2-7; D unclear. The CDR3 is 17 amino acids. V was trimmed by 0 bases and J by 2 bases, leaving 17 bases between them. Germline CDR1 is SGHVS and CDR2 is FQNEAQ. The CDR3 bases are TGTGCCAGCAGCTTAGCCGCGACCCGCGCGAGTCCCTACGAGCAGTACTTC. Translating it yields CASSLAATRASPYEQYF. The full variable domain, completed using reference TRBV7-8 and TRBJ2-7, is GAGVSQSPRYKVAKRGQDVALRCDPISGHVSLFWYQQALGQGPEFLTYFQNEAQLDKSGLPSDRFFAERPEGSVSTLKIQRTQQEDSAVYLCASSLAATRASPYEQYFGPGTRLTVT.

This clone was counted once. CDR3: CASSLVAGGRYEQYF. The CDR3, as DNA: TGTGCCAGCAGCTTGGTTGCGGGGGGGCGGTACGAGCAGTACTTC. The chain joins TRBV5-6 to TRBJ2-7, with 9 bases aligning to TRBD2. The CDR3 covers 15 residues. V lost 0 bases to trimming and J lost 4 bases; unmatched junction nucleotides: 5. Germline assignment: CDR1 SGHDT and CDR2 YYEEEE.

The chain employs TRBV6-6 and TRBJ1-2; D remains unclear. Germline CDR1 MNHNY, CDR2 SVGAGI (reference sequence). Trimming took off 5 bases at V and 13 bases at J, with 20 bases between the two ends. CDR3 length: 13 residues. CDR3 DNA: TGTGCCAGCAGTAATACTCAGGTCCCAGTCACCACCTTC. Residues: CASSNTQVPVTTF.

The rearrangement joins TRBV27 to TRBJ2-3, with D hard to call. Germline V gene sequence: CDR1 MNHEY, CDR2 SMNVEV (reference sequence). V lost 2 bases to trimming and J lost 2 bases, with 8 bases between them. CDR3 length equals 14 residues. DNA for the CDR3: TGTGCCAGCAGTTTAATGGGTCCCACAGATACGCAGTATTTT. Amino acid sequence: CASSLMGPTDTQYF.